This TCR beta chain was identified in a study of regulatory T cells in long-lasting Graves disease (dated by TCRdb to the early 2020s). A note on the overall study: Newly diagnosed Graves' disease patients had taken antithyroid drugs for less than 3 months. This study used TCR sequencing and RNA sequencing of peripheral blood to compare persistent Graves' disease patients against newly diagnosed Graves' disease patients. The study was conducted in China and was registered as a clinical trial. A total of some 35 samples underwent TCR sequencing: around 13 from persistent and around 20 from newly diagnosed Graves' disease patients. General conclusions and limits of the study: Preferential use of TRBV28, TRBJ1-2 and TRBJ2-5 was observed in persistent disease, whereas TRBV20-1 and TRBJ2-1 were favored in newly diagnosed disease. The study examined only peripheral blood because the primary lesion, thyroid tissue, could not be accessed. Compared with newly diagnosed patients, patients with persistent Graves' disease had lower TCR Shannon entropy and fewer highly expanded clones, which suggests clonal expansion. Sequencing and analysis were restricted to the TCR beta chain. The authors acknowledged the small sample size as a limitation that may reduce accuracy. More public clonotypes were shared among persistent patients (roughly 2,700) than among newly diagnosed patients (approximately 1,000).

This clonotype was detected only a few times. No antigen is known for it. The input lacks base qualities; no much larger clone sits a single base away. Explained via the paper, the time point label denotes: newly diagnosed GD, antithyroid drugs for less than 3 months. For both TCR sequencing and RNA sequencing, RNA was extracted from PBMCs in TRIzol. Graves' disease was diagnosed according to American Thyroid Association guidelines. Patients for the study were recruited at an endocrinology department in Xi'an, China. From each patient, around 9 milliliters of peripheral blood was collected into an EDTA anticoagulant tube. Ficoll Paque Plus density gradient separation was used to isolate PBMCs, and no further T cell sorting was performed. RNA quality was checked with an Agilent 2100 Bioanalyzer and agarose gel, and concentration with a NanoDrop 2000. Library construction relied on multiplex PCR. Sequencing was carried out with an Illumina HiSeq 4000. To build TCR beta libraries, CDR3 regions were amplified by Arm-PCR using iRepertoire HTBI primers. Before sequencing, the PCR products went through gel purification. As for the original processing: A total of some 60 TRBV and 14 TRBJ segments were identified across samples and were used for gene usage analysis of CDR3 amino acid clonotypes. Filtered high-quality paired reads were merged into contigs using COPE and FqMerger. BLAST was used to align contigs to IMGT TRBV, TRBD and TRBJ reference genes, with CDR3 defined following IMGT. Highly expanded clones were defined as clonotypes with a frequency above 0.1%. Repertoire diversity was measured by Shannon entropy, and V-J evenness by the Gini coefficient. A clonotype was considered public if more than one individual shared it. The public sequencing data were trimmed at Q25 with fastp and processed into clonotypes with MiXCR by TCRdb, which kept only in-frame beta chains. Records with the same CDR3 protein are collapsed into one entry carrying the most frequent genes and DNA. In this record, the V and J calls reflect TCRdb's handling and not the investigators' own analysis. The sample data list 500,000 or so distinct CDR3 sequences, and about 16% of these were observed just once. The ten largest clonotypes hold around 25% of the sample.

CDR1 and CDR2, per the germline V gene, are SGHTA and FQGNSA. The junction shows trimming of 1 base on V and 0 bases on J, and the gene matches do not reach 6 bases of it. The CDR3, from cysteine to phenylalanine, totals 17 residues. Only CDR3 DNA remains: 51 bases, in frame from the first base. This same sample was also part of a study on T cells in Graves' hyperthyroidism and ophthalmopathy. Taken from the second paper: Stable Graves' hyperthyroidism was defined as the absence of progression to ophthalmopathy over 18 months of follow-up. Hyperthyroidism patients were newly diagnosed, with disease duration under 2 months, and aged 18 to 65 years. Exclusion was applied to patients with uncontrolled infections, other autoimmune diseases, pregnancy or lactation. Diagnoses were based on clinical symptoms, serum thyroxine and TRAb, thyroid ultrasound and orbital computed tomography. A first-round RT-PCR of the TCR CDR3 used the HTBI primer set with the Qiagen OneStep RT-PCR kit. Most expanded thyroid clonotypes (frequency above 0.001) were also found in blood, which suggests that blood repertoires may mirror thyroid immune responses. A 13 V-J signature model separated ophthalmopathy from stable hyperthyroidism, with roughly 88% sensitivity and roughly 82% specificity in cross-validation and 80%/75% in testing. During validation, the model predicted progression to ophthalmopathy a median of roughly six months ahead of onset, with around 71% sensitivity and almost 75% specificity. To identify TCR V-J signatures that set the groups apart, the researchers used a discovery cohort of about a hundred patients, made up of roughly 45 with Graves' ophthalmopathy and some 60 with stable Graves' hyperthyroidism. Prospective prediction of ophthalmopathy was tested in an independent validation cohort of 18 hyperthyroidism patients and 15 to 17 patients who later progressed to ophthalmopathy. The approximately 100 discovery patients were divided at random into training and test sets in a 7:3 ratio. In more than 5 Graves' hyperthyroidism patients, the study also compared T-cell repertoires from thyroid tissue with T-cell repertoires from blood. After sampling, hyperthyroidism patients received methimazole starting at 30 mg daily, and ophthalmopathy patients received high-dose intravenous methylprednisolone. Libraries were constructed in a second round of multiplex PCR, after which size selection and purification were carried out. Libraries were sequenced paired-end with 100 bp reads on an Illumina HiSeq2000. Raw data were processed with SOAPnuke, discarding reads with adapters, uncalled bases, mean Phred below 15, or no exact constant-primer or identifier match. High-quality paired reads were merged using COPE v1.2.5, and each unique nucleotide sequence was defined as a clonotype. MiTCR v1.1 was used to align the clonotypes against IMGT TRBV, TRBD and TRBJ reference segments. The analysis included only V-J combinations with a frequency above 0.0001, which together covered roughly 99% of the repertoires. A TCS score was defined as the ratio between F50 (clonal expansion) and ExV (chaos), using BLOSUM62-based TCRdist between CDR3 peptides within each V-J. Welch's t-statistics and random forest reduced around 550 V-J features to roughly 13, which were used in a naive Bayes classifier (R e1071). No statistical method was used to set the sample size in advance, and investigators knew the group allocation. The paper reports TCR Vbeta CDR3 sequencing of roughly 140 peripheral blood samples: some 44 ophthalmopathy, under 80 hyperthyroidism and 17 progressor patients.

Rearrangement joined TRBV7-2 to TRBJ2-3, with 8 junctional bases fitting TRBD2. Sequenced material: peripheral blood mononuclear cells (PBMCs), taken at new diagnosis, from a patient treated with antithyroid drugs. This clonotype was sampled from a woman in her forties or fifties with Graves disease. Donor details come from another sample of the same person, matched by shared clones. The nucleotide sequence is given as TGTGCCAGCAGCTTAGAAGGGCGGGGGGTAAGCACAGATACGCAGTATTTT. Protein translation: CASSLEGRGVSTDTQYF.